This T cell receptor (beta chain) derives from a study of blood T cell repertoires in COVID-19. Study-wide background: T cells, B-cell-depleted T cells, or PBMCs supplied cDNA or gDNA.

As regards this clone: The same CDR3 also results from other DNA sequences found in this sample.

Source study methods: Estimated nucleated cell counts came from reference gene primer amplification. Assay used: immunoSEQ multiplex PCR; TCRdb lists only in-frame clones, some missing. The V and J calls and the clone size are those of that table, but D and trimming were determined from the DNA. The data show about 130,000 clones, around 86% seen once. The specimen sequenced was peripheral blood. The origin of this receptor is a man in his forties or fifties with active or convalescent COVID-19.

This CDR3 is CASSYRGLNTEAFF. The CDR3, as DNA: TGTGCCAGCAGTTACAGGGGGCTAAACACTGAAGCTTTCTTT. The chain employs TRBV14 and TRBJ1-1, with 9 positions matching TRBD1. CDR3 length equals 14 residues. The J segment lost 2 bases and the V segment lost 6 bases, leaving 4 bases of the junction unmatched. Germline-derived CDR1 and CDR2 are SGHDN and FVKESK.